This T cell receptor beta chain was sequenced in a study of cytomegalovirus exposure and HLA in healthy donors. With respect to this clone: Its target is not known.

The CDR3 consists of 15 residues. Germline assignment: CDR1 SEHNR and CDR2 FQNEAQ (reference sequence). Germline trimming cut 3 bases from V and 1 base from J; bases unmatched to any gene: 5. PCR was performed using 60 Vbeta and 13 Jbeta primers. Some clones are missing from TCRdb's copy, which holds only in-frame ones; the method was immunoSEQ multiplex PCR. The sample lists over 80,000 clones, almost 80% seen once, with roughly 6% in the top ten. Notes on the study in general: Most TCR beta V segments were productive about 90% or about 30% of the time in an earlier analysis.

This TCR was recovered from a female donor in good health and CMV-seronegative. V and J are TRBV7-9 and TRBJ2-5; TRBD2 matches at 7 bases. Sequenced: PBMCs. The CDR3 loop is CASSFNLAAQETQYF. The DNA for the CDR3 is TGTGCCAGCAGCTTTAACCTAGCGGCCCAAGAGACCCAGTACTTC. Using reference TRBV7-9 and TRBJ2-5 for the parts outside the CDR3, the full variable domain is DTGVSQNPRHKITKRGQNVTFRCDPISEHNRLYWYRQTLGQGPEFLTYFQNEAQLEKSRLLSDRFSAERPKGSFSTLEIQRTEQGDSAMYLCASSFNLAAQETQYFGPGTRLLVL.